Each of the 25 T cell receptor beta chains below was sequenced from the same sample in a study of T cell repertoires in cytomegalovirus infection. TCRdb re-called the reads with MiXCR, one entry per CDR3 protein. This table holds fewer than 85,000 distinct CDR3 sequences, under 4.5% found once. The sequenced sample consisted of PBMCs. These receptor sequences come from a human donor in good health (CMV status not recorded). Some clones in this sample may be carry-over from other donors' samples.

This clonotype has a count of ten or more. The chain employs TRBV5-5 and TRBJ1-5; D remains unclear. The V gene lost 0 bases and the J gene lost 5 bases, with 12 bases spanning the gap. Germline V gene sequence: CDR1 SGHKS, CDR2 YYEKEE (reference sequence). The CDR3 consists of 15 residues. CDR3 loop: CASSLAPNGYQPQHF. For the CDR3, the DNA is TGTGCCAGCAGCTTGGCCCCGAACGGGTATCAGCCCCAGCATTTT.

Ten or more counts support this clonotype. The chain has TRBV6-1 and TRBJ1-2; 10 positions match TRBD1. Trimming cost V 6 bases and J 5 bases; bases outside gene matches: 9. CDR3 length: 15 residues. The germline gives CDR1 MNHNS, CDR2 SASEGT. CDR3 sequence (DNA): TGTGCCAGCAGCGCGGGACAGGGGCCATCATATGGCTACACCTTC. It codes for CASSAGQGPSYGYTF.

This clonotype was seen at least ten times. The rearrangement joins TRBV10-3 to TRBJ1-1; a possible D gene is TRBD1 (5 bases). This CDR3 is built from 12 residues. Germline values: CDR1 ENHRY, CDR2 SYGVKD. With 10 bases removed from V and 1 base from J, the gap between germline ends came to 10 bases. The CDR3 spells CATGAGNTEAFF. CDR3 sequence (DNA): TGTGCCACCGGGGCCGGGAACACTGAAGCTTTCTTT.

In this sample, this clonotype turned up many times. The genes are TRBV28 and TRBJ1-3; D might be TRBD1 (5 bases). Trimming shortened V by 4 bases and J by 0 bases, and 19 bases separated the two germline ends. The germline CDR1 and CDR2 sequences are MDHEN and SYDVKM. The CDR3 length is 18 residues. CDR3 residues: CASSWVAGRSSSGNTIYF. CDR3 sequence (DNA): TGTGCCAGCAGTTGGGTGGCAGGGAGGTCCTCCTCTGGAAACACCATATATTTT. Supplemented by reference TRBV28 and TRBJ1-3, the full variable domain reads DVKVTQSSRYLVKRTGEKVFLECVQDMDHENMFWYRQDPGLGLRLIYFSYDVKMKEKGDIPEGYSVSREKKERFSLILESASTNQTSMYLCASSWVAGRSSSGNTIYFGEGSWLTVV.

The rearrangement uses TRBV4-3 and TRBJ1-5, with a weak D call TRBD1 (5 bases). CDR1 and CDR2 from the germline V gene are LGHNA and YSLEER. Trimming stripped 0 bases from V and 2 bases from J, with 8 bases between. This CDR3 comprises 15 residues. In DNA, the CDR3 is TGCGCCAGCAGCCAAGATGTCAGGGGCAATCAGCCCCAGCATTTT. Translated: CASSQDVRGNQPQHF.

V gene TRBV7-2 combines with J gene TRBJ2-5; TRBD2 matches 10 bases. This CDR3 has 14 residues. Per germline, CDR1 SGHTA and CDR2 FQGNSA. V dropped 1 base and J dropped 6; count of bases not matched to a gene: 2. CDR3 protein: CASSLGSGRQTQYF. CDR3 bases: TGTGCCAGCAGCTTAGGTAGCGGGAGGCAGACCCAGTACTTC.

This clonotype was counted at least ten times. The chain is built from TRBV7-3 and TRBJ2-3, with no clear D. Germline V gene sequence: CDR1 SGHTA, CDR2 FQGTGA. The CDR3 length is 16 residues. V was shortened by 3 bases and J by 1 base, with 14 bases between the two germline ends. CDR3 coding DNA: TGTGCCAGCAGCTTGGTGGGGTCTGGAGGCACAGATACGCAGTATTTT. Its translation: CASSLVGSGGTDTQYF.

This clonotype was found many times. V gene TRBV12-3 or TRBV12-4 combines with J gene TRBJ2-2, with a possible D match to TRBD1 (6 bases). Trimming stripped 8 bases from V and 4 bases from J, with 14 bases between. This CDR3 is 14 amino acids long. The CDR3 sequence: CASQEQGFTGELFF. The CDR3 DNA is TGTGCCAGCCAAGAACAGGGATTCACCGGGGAGCTGTTTTTT.

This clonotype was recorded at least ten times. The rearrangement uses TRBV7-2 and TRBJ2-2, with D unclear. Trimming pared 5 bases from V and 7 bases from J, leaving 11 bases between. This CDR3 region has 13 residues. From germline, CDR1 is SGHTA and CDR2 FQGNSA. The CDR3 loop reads CASSPRALGELFF. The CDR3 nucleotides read TGTGCCAGCAGCCCCCGGGCCCTCGGGGAGCTGTTTTTT.

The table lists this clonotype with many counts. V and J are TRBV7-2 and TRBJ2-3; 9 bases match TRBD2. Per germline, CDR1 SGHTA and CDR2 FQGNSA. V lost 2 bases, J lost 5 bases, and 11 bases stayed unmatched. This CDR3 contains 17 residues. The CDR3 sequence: CASSLMGSGSRGDTQYF. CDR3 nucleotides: TGTGCCAGCAGCTTAATGGGTAGCGGGAGTCGAGGAGATACGCAGTATTTT.

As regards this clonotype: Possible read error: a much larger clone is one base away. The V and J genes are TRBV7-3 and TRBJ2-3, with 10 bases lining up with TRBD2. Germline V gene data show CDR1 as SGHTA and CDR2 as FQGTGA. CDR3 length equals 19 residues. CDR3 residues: CARSLGSASGGIGTDTQYF. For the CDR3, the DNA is TGTGCCAGGAGCTTAGGGTCGGCTAGCGGGGGAATAGGCACAGATACGCAGTATTTT.

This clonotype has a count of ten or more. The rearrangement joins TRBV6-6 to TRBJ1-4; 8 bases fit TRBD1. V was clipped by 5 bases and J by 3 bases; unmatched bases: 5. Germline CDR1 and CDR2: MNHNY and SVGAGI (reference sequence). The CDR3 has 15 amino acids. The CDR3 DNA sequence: TGTGCCAGCAGTCCAGGGGGCGCGGCTAATGAAAAACTGTTTTTT. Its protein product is CASSPGGAANEKLFF.

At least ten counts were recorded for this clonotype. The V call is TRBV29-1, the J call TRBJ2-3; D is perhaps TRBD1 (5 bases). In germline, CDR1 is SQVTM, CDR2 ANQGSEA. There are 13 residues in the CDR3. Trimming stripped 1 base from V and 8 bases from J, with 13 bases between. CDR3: CSVEGRAQGTQYF. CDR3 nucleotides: TGCAGCGTTGAAGGCAGGGCCCAGGGTACGCAGTATTTT.

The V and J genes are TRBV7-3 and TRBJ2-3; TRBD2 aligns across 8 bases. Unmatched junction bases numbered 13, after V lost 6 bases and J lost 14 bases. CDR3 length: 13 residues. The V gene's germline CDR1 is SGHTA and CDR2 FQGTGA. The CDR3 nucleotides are TGTGCCAGCAGTCAGGCACGGGGGGGCCAGCCGTATTTT. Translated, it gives CASSQARGGQPYF.

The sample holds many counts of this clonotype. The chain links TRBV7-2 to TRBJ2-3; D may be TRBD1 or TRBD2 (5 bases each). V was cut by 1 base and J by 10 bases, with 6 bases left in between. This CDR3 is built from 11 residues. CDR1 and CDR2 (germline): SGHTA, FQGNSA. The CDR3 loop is CASSLGGAQYF. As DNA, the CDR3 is TGTGCCAGCAGCTTAGGAGGGGCGCAGTATTTT.

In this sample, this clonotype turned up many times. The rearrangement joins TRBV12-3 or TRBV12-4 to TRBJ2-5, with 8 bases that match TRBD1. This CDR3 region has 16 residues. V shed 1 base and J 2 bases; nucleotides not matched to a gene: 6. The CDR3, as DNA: TGTGCCAGCAGTTTAGTGACAGGGGCAACACAAGAGACCCAGTACTTC. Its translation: CASSLVTGATQETQYF.

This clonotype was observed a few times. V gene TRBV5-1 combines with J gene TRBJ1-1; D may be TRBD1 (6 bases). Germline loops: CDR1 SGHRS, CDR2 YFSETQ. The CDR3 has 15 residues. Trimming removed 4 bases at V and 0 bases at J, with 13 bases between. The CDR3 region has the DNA TGCGCCAGCAGCCTTCGGCGGGACATGAACACTGAAGCTTTCTTT. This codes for CASSLRRDMNTEAFF.

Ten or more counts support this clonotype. The CDR3 DNA reads as TGTGCCAGCAGTTTAGTACAGGGCTTTACAGATACGCAGTATTTT. This gives the protein CASSLVQGFTDTQYF. The V call is TRBV12-3 or TRBV12-4, the J call TRBJ2-3; tentative D call: TRBD1 (6 bases). The CDR3 extends over 15 amino acids. With 1 base removed from V and 3 bases from J, the gap between germline ends came to 11 bases.

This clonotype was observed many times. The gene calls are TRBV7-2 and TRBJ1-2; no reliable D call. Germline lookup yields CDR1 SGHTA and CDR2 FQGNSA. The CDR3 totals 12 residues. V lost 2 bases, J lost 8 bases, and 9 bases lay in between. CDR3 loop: CASSLILGGYTF. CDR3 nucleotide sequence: TGTGCCAGCAGCTTAATTTTAGGGGGCTACACCTTC.

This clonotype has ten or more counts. The CDR3 region is CASSLGGGNYNEQFF. The CDR3 DNA reads TGTGCCAGCAGCTTAGGGGGGGGGAACTACAATGAGCAGTTCTTC. J is TRBJ2-1 and V is TRBV11-3, with 7 bases that match TRBD2. V lost 1 base and J lost 3; bases outside the gene matches: 3. Germline lookup yields CDR1 SGHNT and CDR2 YENEEA. This CDR3 is 15 amino acids long. Full variable domain (missing parts from reference TRBV11-3 and TRBJ2-1): EAGVVQSPRYKIIEKKQPVAFWCNPISGHNTLYWYLQNLGQGPELLIRYENEEAVDDSQLPKDRFSAERLKGVDSTLKIQPAELGDSAVYLCASSLGGGNYNEQFFGPGTRLTVL.

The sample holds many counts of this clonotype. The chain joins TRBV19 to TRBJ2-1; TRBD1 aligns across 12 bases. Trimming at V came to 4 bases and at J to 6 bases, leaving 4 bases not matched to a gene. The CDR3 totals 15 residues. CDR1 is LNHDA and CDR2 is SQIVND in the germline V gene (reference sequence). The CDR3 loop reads CASSTGDRGLNEQFF. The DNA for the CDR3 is TGTGCCAGTAGTACCGGGGACAGGGGGCTCAATGAGCAGTTCTTC.

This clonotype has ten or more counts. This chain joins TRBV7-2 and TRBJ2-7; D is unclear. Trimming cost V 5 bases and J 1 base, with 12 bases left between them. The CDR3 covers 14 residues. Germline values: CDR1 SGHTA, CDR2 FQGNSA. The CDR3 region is CASSGRTKSYEQYF. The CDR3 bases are TGTGCCAGCAGCGGCCGTACTAAGTCCTACGAGCAGTACTTC.

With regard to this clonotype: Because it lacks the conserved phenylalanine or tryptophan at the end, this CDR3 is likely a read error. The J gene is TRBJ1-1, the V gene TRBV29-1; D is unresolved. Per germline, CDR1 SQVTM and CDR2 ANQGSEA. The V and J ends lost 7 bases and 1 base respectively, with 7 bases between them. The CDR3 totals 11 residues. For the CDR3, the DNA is TGCAGCGCCAGAGGGAACACTGAAGCTTTCCTT. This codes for CSARGNTEAFL.

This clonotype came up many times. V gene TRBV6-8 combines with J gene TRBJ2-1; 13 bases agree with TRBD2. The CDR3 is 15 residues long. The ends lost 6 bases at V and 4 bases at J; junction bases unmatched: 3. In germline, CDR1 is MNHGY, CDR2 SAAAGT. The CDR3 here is CASRTTSGRYNEQFF. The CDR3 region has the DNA TGTGCCAGCAGAACGACTAGCGGGAGGTACAATGAGCAGTTCTTC.

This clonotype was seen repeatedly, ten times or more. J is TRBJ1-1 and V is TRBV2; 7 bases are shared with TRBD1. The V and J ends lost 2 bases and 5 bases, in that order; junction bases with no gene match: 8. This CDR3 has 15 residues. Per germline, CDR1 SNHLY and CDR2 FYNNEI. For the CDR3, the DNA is TGTGCCAGCAGTGAAACAGGGGCCATAGGTACTGAAGCTTTCTTT. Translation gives CASSETGAIGTEAFF.